The 5 T cell receptor beta chains in this list originate from one sample, sequenced in a study of blood T cell repertoires in COVID-19. Sequencing was performed with immunoSEQ multiplex PCR; in TCRdb, only in-frame clones are kept and a portion is missing. The sample yields about 250,000 clones, approximately 84% seen once. Sequenced: peripheral blood. The receptors stem from a woman of 80 years or more with acute or convalescent COVID-19.

This sequence joins TRBV2 and TRBJ2-7; 9 bases align to TRBD1. Per germline, CDR1 SNHLY and CDR2 FYNNEI. The CDR3 is 14 amino acids. After removal of 5 bases from V and 6 bases from J, the junction contained 8 bases not matched to a gene. The CDR3 bases are TGTGCCAGCAGTACCGGGACAGGGACTGGCGAGCAGTACTTC. This encodes CASSTGTGTGEQYF.

The V and J genes are TRBV10-3 and TRBJ1-5; TRBD1 might be the D (5 bases). The CDR3 runs 13 residues. The V end was cut by 6 bases, the J end by 5 bases, with 11 bases between. Germline values: CDR1 ENHRY, CDR2 SYGVKD. Here the CDR3 DNA reads TGTGCCATCAGCGGGGGGAACGATCAGCCCCAGCATTTT. Protein sequence: CAISGGNDQPQHF.

The genes are TRBV9 and TRBJ2-7; D perhaps matches TRBD1 (5 bases). Germline lookup yields CDR1 SGDLS and CDR2 YYNGEE. The CDR3 length is 11 residues. CDR3 sequence reads: CLGLGPREQYF. The CDR3 coding sequence is TGTCTTGGGTTGGGGCCAAGAGAGCAGTACTTC. Full variable domain (remainder filled in from reference TRBV9 and TRBJ2-7): DSGVTQTPKHLITATGQRVTLRCSPRSGDLSVYWYQQSLDQGLQFLIQYYNGEERAKGNILERFSAQQFPDLHSELNLSSLELGDSALYFCLGLGPREQYFGPGTRLTVT.

V and J are TRBV9 and TRBJ1-4; no clear D gene. CDR1 and CDR2 (germline): SGDLS, YYNGEE. Trimming took off 4 bases at V and 5 bases at J, with 15 bases between the two ends. The length of the CDR3 is 15 residues. The CDR3 coding sequence is TGTGCCAGCAGCCCCCGGCGGGATCGAAATGAAAAACTGTTTTTT. Its translation is CASSPRRDRNEKLFF. Combining the CDR3 with reference TRBV9 and TRBJ1-4 gives the whole variable domain DSGVTQTPKHLITATGQRVTLRCSPRSGDLSVYWYQQSLDQGLQFLIQYYNGEERAKGNILERFSAQQFPDLHSELNLSSLELGDSALYFCASSPRRDRNEKLFFGSGTQLSVL.

This chain joins TRBV21-1 and TRBJ2-7; the D call TRBD1 from the table was never checked on the DNA. TRBV21-1 is reported as a pseudogene. The CDR3 is made up of 14 amino acids. CDR3 DNA: TGTGCCAGCCCGTCATTAGGGGGCTCCTACGAGCAGTACTTC. It yields the protein CASPSLGGSYEQYF.